What follows are 27 T cell receptor beta chains derived from one specimen sequenced in a study of cytomegalovirus exposure and HLA in healthy donors. PCR involved 60 Vbeta and 13 Jbeta primers. Assay used: immunoSEQ multiplex PCR; TCRdb lists only in-frame clones, some missing. The sample records about 300,000 clones, 86% being singletons. Material: PBMCs. Receptor source: a middle-aged man in good health and CMV-seropositive.

In its sample, this clone was seen once. The V gene is TRBV2, the J gene TRBJ2-2; D unresolved. The V gene's germline CDR1 is SNHLY and CDR2 FYNNEI. The V gene lost 5 bases and the J gene lost 4 bases, with 11 bases spanning the gap. The CDR3 consists of 14 residues. The CDR3 sequence: CASSSSTGTGELFF. CDR3 DNA: TGTGCCAGCAGTTCCTCCACGGGCACCGGGGAGCTGTTTTTT. Full variable domain (rest looked up from reference TRBV2 and TRBJ2-2): EPEVTQTPSHQVTQMGQEVILRCVPISNHLYFYWYRQILGQKVEFLVSFYNNEISEKSEIFDDQFSVERPDGSNFTLKIRSTKLEDSAMYFCASSSSTGTGELFFGEGSRLTVL.

The CDR3 nucleotides are TGTGCCAGCAATGGACAGAGCACAGATACGCAGTATTTT. Protein product: CASNGQSTDTQYF. This chain links TRBV2 with TRBJ2-3; D perhaps matches TRBD1 (6 bases). The CDR3 is made up of 13 amino acids. From germline, CDR1 is SNHLY and CDR2 FYNNEI. Trimming took 7 bases from V and 0 from J, leaving 8 bases between them.

The J gene is TRBJ2-2, the V gene TRBV2; D not resolved. V was cut by 7 bases and J by 4 bases, with 13 bases left in between. Germline CDR1 reads SNHLY; CDR2 reads FYNNEI. The CDR3 is 14 amino acids. The CDR3 reads CASTIQRSTGELFF. CDR3 bases: TGTGCCAGCACGATTCAAAGGAGCACCGGGGAGCTGTTTTTT.

This chain uses TRBV4-1 with TRBJ1-1, with a possible D match to TRBD1 (6 bases). The CDR3 sequence is 18 residues long. Trimming removed 0 bases from V and 4 bases from J, with 21 bases in between. CDR1 and CDR2 from the germline V gene are MGHRA and YSYEKL. CDR3 DNA sequence: TGCGCCAGCAGCCAAGAACTTGGCAGGGGTATGAGTAGCACTGAAGCTTTCTTT. Translation: CASSQELGRGMSSTEAFF.

This sequence joins TRBV10-3 and TRBJ1-3; 7 nucleotides align to TRBD1. Germline CDR1 and CDR2: ENHRY and SYGVKD. The CDR3 is 20 residues long. Trimming removed 9 bases from V and 0 bases from J; junction bases left unmatched: 23. The CDR3 sequence: CAISSGQISPSLVSGNTIYF. The CDR3, as DNA: TGTGCCATTTCCTCGGGACAGATATCTCCCTCGTTAGTCTCTGGAAACACCATATATTTT.

V gene TRBV6-5 combines with J gene TRBJ2-6; D remains ambiguous. The CDR3 contains 16 residues. V lost 4 bases and J 0 bases, leaving 10 bases between the germline ends. Germline CDR1 and CDR2: MNHEY and SVGAGI. Written as DNA, the CDR3 is TGTGCCAGCAGTTCCCCAGGAAGCTCTGGGGCCAACGTCCTGACTTTC. This encodes CASSSPGSSGANVLTF.

The chain couples TRBV7-5 to TRBJ2-1; the tabulated D call, TRBD1, remains unverified against the DNA. TRBV7-5 is designated a pseudogene. This CDR3 contains 15 residues. CDR3 loop: CARSAGQGGYNEQFF. CDR3 DNA: TGTGCCAGAAGCGCCGGACAGGGTGGCTACAATGAGCAGTTCTTC.

The chain uses TRBV7-3 and TRBJ1-1, with 7 bases that match TRBD1. Germline values: CDR1 SGHTA, CDR2 FQGTGA. The CDR3 spans 15 residues. The junction had 8 bases not matched to a gene; V was cut back by 4 bases and J by 3 bases. CDR3 bases: TGTGCCAGCAGCTCGAACAGGGGTAGGGACACTGAAGCTTTCTTT. Its translation is CASSSNRGRDTEAFF.

The chain combines TRBV27 with TRBJ1-1, with D perhaps matching TRBD1 (5 bases). V lost 3 bases and J lost 4, with 12 bases in between. From germline, CDR1 is MNHEY and CDR2 SMNVEV (reference sequence). This CDR3 is built from 14 residues. The CDR3 region has the DNA TGTGCCAGCAGTTTGGGGCCGGGGGGCACTGAAGCTTTCTTT. This sequence encodes CASSLGPGGTEAFF.

This clone was recorded only once. This chain links TRBV29-1 with TRBJ2-4; D possibly corresponds to TRBD1 (7 bases). Per germline, CDR1 SQVTM and CDR2 ANQGSEA. Trimming shortened V by 4 bases and J by 6 bases, and 19 bases separated the two germline ends. This CDR3 spans 15 amino acids. CDR3 DNA sequence: TGCAGCGTTGCTGTTTTGGAGGGGGCTTTAAACATTCAGTACTTC. As protein: CSVAVLEGALNIQYF.

V gene TRBV27 combines with J gene TRBJ2-5; 8 nucleotides line up with TRBD2. Matching the DNA end better, TRBJ2-7 makes the J call doubtful. This CDR3 comprises 17 residues. Germline assignment: CDR1 MNHEY and CDR2 SMNVEV (reference sequence). The CDR3 protein is CASSPVSPSGSSYEQYF. CDR3 DNA: TGTGCCAGCAGTCCCGTATCCCCCAGCGGGAGCTCCTACGAGCAGTACTTC.

The rearrangement uses TRBV9 and TRBJ2-7, with TRBD2 identical over 7 bases. The J call is uncertain, as TRBJ2-5 better fits the DNA end. Germline CDR1 SGDLS, CDR2 YYNGEE. This CDR3 spans 14 amino acids. The CDR3 coding sequence is TGTGCCAGCAGCGGTAGCGGGCGGGGGGAGACCCAGTACTTC. Translating it yields CASSGSGRGETQYF.

The CDR3 spells CSAGDWALGEQYF. The CDR3 region has the DNA TGCAGCGCCGGGGACTGGGCCCTTGGCGAGCAGTACTTC. The genes are TRBV29-1 and TRBJ2-7, with a weak D call TRBD2 (6 bases). Germline CDR1 is SQVTM and CDR2 is ANQGSEA. The CDR3 spans 13 residues. V was trimmed by 7 bases and J by 6 bases, leaving 19 bases between them.

The V and J genes are TRBV9 and TRBJ1-6; D might be TRBD1 (5 bases). CDR1 SGDLS and CDR2 YYNGEE come from the germline V gene. The CDR3 loop spans 16 amino acids. The germline V and J ends were trimmed by 4 bases and 7 bases, with 18 bases remaining between them. CDR3 nucleotides: TGTGCCAGCAGCCCCCGCCCGGACATCGGGAATTCACCCCTCCACTTT. Translated, it gives CASSPRPDIGNSPLHF.

The rearrangement links TRBV21-1 to TRBJ2-7; the D call in the table, TRBD1, was not verified against the DNA. TRBV21-1 is a pseudogene segment. CDR3 length: 15 amino acids. CDR3 protein: CASSKEPGFSYEQYF. CDR3 sequence (DNA): TGTGCCAGCAGCAAAGAACCAGGGTTCTCCTACGAGCAGTACTTC.

The CDR3 here is CASSPCRVGSYEQYF. CDR3 coding DNA: TGCGCCAGCAGTCCGTGCAGGGTGGGATCCTACGAGCAGTACTTC. The V gene is TRBV23-1, the J gene TRBJ2-7; perhaps TRBD1 as D (5 bases). TRBV23-1 is an ORF for which the function is uncertain. Between the trimmed V and J ends, which lost 4 bases and 1 base, there was a span of 14 bases. The CDR3 has 15 amino acids.

The chain links TRBV6-5 to TRBJ2-1; the match to TRBD2 covers 12 bases. The trim removed 3 bases at V and 7 bases at J, leaving 7 bases unmatched. This CDR3 comprises 16 residues. Germline CDR1 is MNHEY and CDR2 is SVGAGI. In DNA form, the CDR3 reads TGTGCCAGCAGTTATCGTCTAGCGGGAGGGGGTAATGAGCAGTTCTTC. Translated, it gives CASSYRLAGGGNEQFF.

In DNA, the CDR3 is TGTGCCAGCAGCTCAAGGGCCGGGGGGCCGAATGAGCAGTTCTTC. Its protein is CASSSRAGGPNEQFF. The chain joins TRBV14 to TRBJ2-1; perhaps TRBD2 as D (7 bases). The CDR3 extends over 15 amino acids. With 5 bases removed from V and 7 bases from J, the gap between germline ends came to 18 bases. Germline V lookup: CDR1 SGHDN, CDR2 FVKESK.

This chain links TRBV19 with TRBJ2-7; 13 nucleotides match TRBD2. Germline V gene data show CDR1 as LNHDA and CDR2 as SQIVND (reference sequence). The CDR3 is 18 amino acids. Trimming took 5 bases from V and 0 from J; bases not matched to a gene: 10. CDR3 sequence: CASSPRARTSGSSYEQYF. CDR3 DNA: TGTGCCAGTAGTCCCCGGGCCCGGACTAGCGGGAGCTCCTACGAGCAGTACTTC.

The chain recombines TRBV2 with TRBJ2-1; maybe TRBD2 (6 bases). The V and J ends lost 3 bases and 1 base respectively, with 13 bases between them. This CDR3 has 16 residues. Germline V gene sequence: CDR1 SNHLY, CDR2 FYNNEI. CDR3 in amino acids: CASSEFPGLSYNEQFF. The CDR3 DNA sequence: TGTGCCAGCAGTGAGTTTCCGGGACTGTCCTACAATGAGCAGTTCTTC.

V usage is TRBV5-1 and J usage is TRBJ2-1, with 9 bases lining up with TRBD2. CDR3 length: 15 residues. V shed 0 bases, J shed 9 bases, and the junction held 7 bases outside the gene matches. From germline, CDR1 is SGHRS and CDR2 YFSETQ. In nucleotides, the CDR3 is TGCGCCAGCAGCTTGGGGGGACTAGCATTGGGTGAGCAGTTCTTC. Its translation is CASSLGGLALGEQFF.

The CDR3 region is CATSRDQDRAFF. CDR3 nucleotides: TGTGCCACCAGCAGAGATCAGGACAGGGCTTTCTTT. The chain employs TRBV15 and TRBJ1-1; 7 bases align to TRBD1. V shed 0 bases, J shed 11 bases, and the junction held 3 bases outside the gene matches. Germline V lookup: CDR1 LNHNV, CDR2 YYDKDF (reference sequence). The CDR3 totals 12 residues.

The J gene is TRBJ2-1, the V gene TRBV19; D is unresolved. The CDR3 has 13 amino acids. CDR1 and CDR2 (germline): LNHDA, SQIVND (reference sequence). The ends were cut back, 10 bases at V and 6 bases at J, with 16 bases in the middle. In nucleotides, the CDR3 is TGTGCCACCACCCTGATGGGCGTCAATGAGCAGTTCTTC. It translates to CATTLMGVNEQFF. Supplemented by reference TRBV19 and TRBJ2-1, the full variable domain reads DGGITQSPKYLFRKEGQNVTLSCEQNLNHDAMYWYRQDPGQGLRLIYYSQIVNDFQKGDIAEGYSVSREKKESFPLTVTSAQKNPTAFYLCATTLMGVNEQFFGPGTRLTVL.

The V call is TRBV12-5, the J call TRBJ2-7; the match to TRBD2 covers 16 bases. Germline V gene data show CDR1 as LGHNT and CDR2 as FRNRAP. Trimming at V came to 7 bases and at J to 4 bases, leaving 4 bases not matched to a gene. CDR3 length: 15 amino acids. CDR3 sequence (DNA): TGTGCTAGTGCCCTGGGACTAGCGGGAGGGTACGAGCAGTACTTC. Amino acid sequence: CASALGLAGGYEQYF.

The genes are TRBV9 and TRBJ2-2; 10 bases map to TRBD2. The CDR3 totals 18 residues. Germline V lookup: CDR1 SGDLS, CDR2 YYNGEE. V lost 0 bases and J lost 4; bases outside the gene matches: 9. The CDR3 bases are TGTGCCAGCAGCGTAGGGCCCCTAGCGGGAGAAGGCACCGGGGAGCTGTTTTTT. It codes for CASSVGPLAGEGTGELFF.

The V gene is TRBV6-1, the J gene TRBJ1-5; the D is unclear. Between the trimmed V and J ends, which lost 6 bases and 3 bases, there was a span of 3 bases. The germline gives CDR1 MNHNS, CDR2 SASEGT. The CDR3 has 11 residues. DNA for the CDR3: TGTGCCAGCAGCTTCAATCAGCCCCAGCATTTT. This sequence encodes CASSFNQPQHF.

Comments on this clone: Its ends do not fully match the called genes, so a read error is possible. The chain employs TRBV7-9 and TRBJ2-7; D perhaps matches TRBD1 (5 bases). Germline V CDR1 and CDR2: SEHNR, FQNEAQ (reference sequence). The length of the CDR3 is 16 residues. The chain's CDR3 is CSSSLEGARISYEQYF. The CDR3 DNA sequence: TGTTCCAGCAGCTTAGAAGGGGCCAGGATCTCCTACGAGCAGTACTTC.